This T cell receptor (beta chain) was recorded in a study of beta chain features in type 1 diabetes (dated by TCRdb to the late 2010s). About the study as a whole: Mean age, gender distribution, total cell number and subset yield did not differ between patients and healthy donors. A total of 100 million to 110 million sorted cells were examined across all samples, and a strong correlation was observed between cell number per subset and RNA yield. In the study, recently diagnosed type 1 diabetes patients and matched healthy donors were compared on the TCRB repertoires of their sorted circulating CD4+ T cell subsets. Naive and central memory subsets were obtained from all 30 or so donors, but regulatory and stem cell-like memory subsets were isolated from only 8 patients and 8 healthy donors.

The CDR3 holds 16 amino acids from the cysteine to the phenylalanine. The retained sequence is limited to the CDR3, 48 bases, with the frame set at the first base. The germline V gene gives CDR1 as MDHEN and CDR2 as SYDVKM. V loses 3 bases of germline sequence and J loses 5 bases, and the interval between the two ends is 17 bases. Regarding this clone: No cognate antigen has been identified for it. Per-base quality was not reported, and no clone a single base away is much larger than it.

Study-level results and caveats: Because cDNA rather than genomic DNA was sequenced, highly expressing activated cells could have been over-represented, although no difference in activation and CD3 levels was found between groups. A moderate but significant shortening of TCRB CDR3 length was observed in type 1 diabetes patients in all four CD4+ subsets. HLA sub-analyses involved small numbers of individuals, so any influence of HLA type on TCRB rearrangement remained unresolved. Naive, central memory and regulatory TCRB repertoires appeared more similar among patients than among healthy donors. Shorter templates might be favored by PCR, yet because patient and control samples were amplified and corrected together, any such skew would affect both groups equally. Patients with type 1 diabetes made fewer insertions and deleted more nucleotides at VDJ recombination sites, implying thymic rearrangement abnormalities.

All of the isolated RNA was reverse transcribed with the High Capacity cDNA Reverse Transcription Kit, so expressed TCRB transcripts were sequenced. Naive, central memory and regulatory T cell samples underwent deep immunoSEQ sequencing, averaging roughly 3.4 million total reads per sample. Sorted cells were lysed in RLT buffer and RNA was extracted with DNase-treated RNeasy Micro or Mini kits, depending on cell number. To prevent cross-contamination, each cell subset was processed individually, whereas patient and healthy donor samples were processed jointly. The immunoSEQ multiplex PCR was used to amplify TCRB sequences from cDNA, yielding 87-bp fragments that span the CDR3 region. Amplicons were sequenced on the Illumina HiSeq platform. For the original study's pipeline: Synthetic template baselines were used to correct PCR bias computationally, reads within Hamming distance 2 were collapsed together, and singletons that could not be merged were discarded. Reads were aligned against IMGT to assign V, D and J genes, CDR3 length and insertions or deletions at six rearrangement sites. Within each subset, clonotype counts were normalized to sorted cell number, after which true diversity and Gini coefficients were computed with the tcR R package. Repertoire sharing was quantified using the overlap coefficient calculated on TCRB nucleotide sequences. Out-of-frame TCRB sequences from naive cells were analyzed to stand in for the pre-selection repertoire. TCRdb limited this immuneACCESS table to in-frame rearrangements with V and J called. A share of clones is missing; checked studies link under half to unresolved V genes, and the rest is unexplained. Clonal size and the V and J genes are those of that table, whereas D and trimming came from the DNA. This sample comprises nearly 700,000 clones, about an eighth of them detected only once. The ten largest make up less than 0.025% of the sample.

Each donor gave one peripheral blood draw, about 110 mL on average, collected into heparinised tubes. Using a panel that included CD45RO, CCR7, CD25, CD127, CD95 and CD27, naive, central memory, regulatory and stem cell-like memory CD4+ T cells were sorted on a BD FACSAria II. Every sorted population had a purity above 98%. PBMCs were separated immediately by Lymphoprep density gradient centrifugation and were stained directly, without being cultured. Samples were stained and sorted in pairs, with one healthy donor and one patient per experiment, so that batch effects were minimized. Material for sequencing was naive CD4+ T cells from blood. The sample's cell subset or site label, decoded: true naive CD4+ T cells. The clonotype was recovered from a man aged 18 to 35 with type 1 diabetes. Recombination linked TRBV28 to TRBJ2-1; the D segment may tentatively be TRBD1 or TRBD2, each giving 5 matched bases. The CDR3 is CASSFREPGLDNEQFF. In nucleotide form, the sequence is TGTGCCAGCAGTTTCAGGGAGCCGGGGCTTGACAATGAGCAGTTCTTC.